This T cell receptor (beta chain) stems from a study of blood T cell repertoires in COVID-19. This CDR3 is 16 amino acids long. V shed 2 bases, J shed 5 bases, and the junction held 8 bases outside the gene matches. Germline lookup yields CDR1 LGHDT and CDR2 YNNKEL (reference sequence). Method: immunoSEQ multiplex PCR; TCRdb's copy keeps in-frame clones and lacks some. The data contain under 250,000 clones, 65% to 90% of them singletons. The receptor's source is a man aged 35-49 years who had recovered from COVID-19. Sequencing was carried out using PBMCs or T cells enriched from blood (not recorded which). The chain uses TRBV3-1 (or the pseudogene TRBV3-2) and TRBJ1-4, with 7 bases identical to TRBD1. CDR3 loop: CASSQPGQALNEKLFF. CDR3 bases: TGTGCCAGCAGCCAACCAGGACAGGCCCTCAATGAAAAACTGTTTTTT.